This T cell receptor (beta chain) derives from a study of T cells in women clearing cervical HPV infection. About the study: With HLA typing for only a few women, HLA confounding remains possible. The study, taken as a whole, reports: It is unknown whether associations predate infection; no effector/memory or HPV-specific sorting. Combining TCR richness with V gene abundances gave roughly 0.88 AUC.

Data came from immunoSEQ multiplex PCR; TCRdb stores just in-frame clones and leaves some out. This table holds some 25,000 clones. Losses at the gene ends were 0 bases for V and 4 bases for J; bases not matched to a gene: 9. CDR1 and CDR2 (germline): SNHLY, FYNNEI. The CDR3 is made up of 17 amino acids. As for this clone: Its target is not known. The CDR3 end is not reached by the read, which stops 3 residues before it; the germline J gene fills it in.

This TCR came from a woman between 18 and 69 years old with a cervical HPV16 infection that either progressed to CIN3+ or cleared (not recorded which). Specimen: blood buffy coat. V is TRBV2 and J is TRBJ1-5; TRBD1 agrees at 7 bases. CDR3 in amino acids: CASSEAPVDRVNQPQHF. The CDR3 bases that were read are TGTGCCAGCAGTGAAGCCCCCGTCGACAGGGTGAATCAGCCC.